The following is a TCR beta chain sequence with its context. This clonotype was detected a few times. The antigen it recognizes is unknown. No quality values exist for individual bases; no much larger clone is one base distant. The record originates from a study of T cell repertoires in cytomegalovirus infection (dated by TCRdb to between 2018 and 2021). At the level of the whole study: Peptide stimulations targeted recently identified HLA-C-restricted CMV epitopes, whose presentation resists viral immunomodulation, together with well-studied HLA-B-restricted epitopes. Because public TCR beta signatures pointed to carriage of CMV infection together with the matching HLA type, the HLA type of each donor mattered for the analysis.

Study-wide conclusions, independent of this receptor: In both this cohort and an independent cohort of approximately 350 donors, the cumulative frequency of public TCR beta family members distinguished carriers of CMV infection plus the relevant HLA type. The ex vivo response was dominated by HLA-C-restricted CMV-specific TCR beta clonotypes, which also provided the single most frequent clonotype in two of eight donors.

The treatment or condition label, as the study defines it: in vitro stimulation with specific CMV peptide epitopes to enrich CMV-specific T cells. Reads for this sample came from an Illumina HiSeq 1500. The public sequencing data were trimmed at Q25 with fastp and processed into clonotypes with MiXCR by TCRdb, which kept only in-frame beta chains. Identical CDR3 proteins give one entry, which carries the most common genes and DNA. The table for this sample lists under 350,000 distinct CDR3 sequences; 22% of them were counted only once. The ten most abundant clones make up about 20% of the sample. The TCR originated in a human donor in good health (CMV status not recorded). Some clones in this sample may be carry-over from other donors' samples. The sample was cultured PBMCs, taken from culture after CMV antigen stimulation.

For the CDR3, the sequence is CASSTQGPGEQYF. The nucleotide sequence is given as TGTGCCAGCAGCACACAGGGTCCGGGGGAGCAGTACTTC. The sequence joins TRBV28 to TRBJ2-7; the D gene is perhaps TRBD1, on 6 matching bases. CDR1 MDHEN and CDR2 SYDVKM are derived from the germline V gene. V gives up 6 bases and J gives up 7 bases, and the segment between their germline ends measures 16 bases. There are 13 amino acids in the CDR3, from cysteine to phenylalanine inclusive. Solely the CDR3 DNA is kept, with 39 bases framed from the first base.